This TCR beta chain was identified in a study of CD8 T cells in ankylosing spondylitis. The study, taken as a whole, reports: In peripheral blood, disease-linked CD8+ clones occurred at relatively low frequencies. The clones that were linked to disease were reported to be significantly enriched in matched synovial fluid samples from ankylosing spondylitis patients. Seemingly characteristic of ankylosing spondylitis blood was a TCR beta motif consisting of fewer than 10 highly homologous variants. Several of the motif variants were reported before in synovial fluid and blood from reactive arthritis.

This CDR3 spans 15 amino acids. CDR1 is SGHRS, CDR2 YFSETQ, per germline. Trimming took 6 bases from V and 2 from J; bases not matched to a gene: 5. As to this clonotype: Antigen: not known.

It was by quantitative 5'-RACE with molecular barcodes that TCR beta libraries were made. Each CDR3 protein gets one entry after TCRdb re-called the 5' RACE reads with MiXCR. The sample has approximately 440,000 distinct CDR3 sequences, more than 15% seen once. J is TRBJ2-2 and V is TRBV5-1; 9 positions agree with TRBD1. This clonotype was sampled from a male donor with ankylosing spondylitis. Input material: blood, either unsorted or a sorted T cell fraction (not recorded which). CDR3 protein: CASTPGQGNTGELFF. In nucleotides, the CDR3 is TGCGCCAGCACCCCGGGACAGGGTAACACCGGGGAGCTGTTTTTT.